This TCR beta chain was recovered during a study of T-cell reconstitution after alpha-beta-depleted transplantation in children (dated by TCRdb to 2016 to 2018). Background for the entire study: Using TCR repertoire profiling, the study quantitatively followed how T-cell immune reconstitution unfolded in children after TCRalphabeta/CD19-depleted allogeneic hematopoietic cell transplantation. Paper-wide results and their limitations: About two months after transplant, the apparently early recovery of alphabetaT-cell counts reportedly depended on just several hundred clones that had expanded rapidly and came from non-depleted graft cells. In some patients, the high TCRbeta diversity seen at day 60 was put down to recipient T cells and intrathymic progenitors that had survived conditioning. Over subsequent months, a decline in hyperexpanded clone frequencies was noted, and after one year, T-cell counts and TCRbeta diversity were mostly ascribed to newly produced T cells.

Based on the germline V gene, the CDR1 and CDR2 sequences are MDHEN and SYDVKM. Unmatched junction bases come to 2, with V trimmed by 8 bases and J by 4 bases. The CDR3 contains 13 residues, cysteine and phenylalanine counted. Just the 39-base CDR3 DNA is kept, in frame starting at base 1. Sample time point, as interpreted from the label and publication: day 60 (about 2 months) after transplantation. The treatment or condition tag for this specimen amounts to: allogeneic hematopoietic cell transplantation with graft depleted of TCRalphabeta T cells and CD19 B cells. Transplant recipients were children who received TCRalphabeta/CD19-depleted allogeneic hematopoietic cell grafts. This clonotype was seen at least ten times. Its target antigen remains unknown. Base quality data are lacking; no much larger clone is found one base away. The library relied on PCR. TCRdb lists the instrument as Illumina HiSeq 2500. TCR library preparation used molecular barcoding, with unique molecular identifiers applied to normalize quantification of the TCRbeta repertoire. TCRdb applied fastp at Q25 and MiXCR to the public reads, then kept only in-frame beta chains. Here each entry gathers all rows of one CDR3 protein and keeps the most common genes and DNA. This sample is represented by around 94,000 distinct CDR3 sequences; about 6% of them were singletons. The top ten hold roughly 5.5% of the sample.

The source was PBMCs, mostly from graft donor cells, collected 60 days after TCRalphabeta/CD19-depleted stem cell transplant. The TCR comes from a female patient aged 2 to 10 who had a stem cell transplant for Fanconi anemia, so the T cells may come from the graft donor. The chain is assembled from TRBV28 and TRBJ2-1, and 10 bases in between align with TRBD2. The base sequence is TGTGCCAGCGGACTAGCGGTTTACAATGAGCAGTTCTTC. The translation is CASGLAVYNEQFF.